Below, 28 T cell receptor beta chains from the same sample are listed, as sequenced in a study of T cells in Graves' hyperthyroidism and ophthalmopathy (dated by TCRdb to the late 2010s). Libraries were built with multiplex PCR. Sequencing took place on an Illumina HiSeq 2000. The TCR beta CDR3 regions were amplified from RNA transcripts. A first-round RT-PCR of the TCR CDR3 used the HTBI primer set with the Qiagen OneStep RT-PCR kit. The public reads were reprocessed in TCRdb via fastp at Q25 and MiXCR, keeping in-frame beta chains. Every distinct CDR3 protein forms one entry, paired with its most common genes and DNA. The sample table lists about 590,000 distinct CDR3 sequences, less than 20% of them with a count of one. The top ten clonotypes cover around 7.3% of the sample. Sequenced sample: blood. The receptors were gathered from a woman in her twenties or thirties with Graves' hyperthyroidism.

This clonotype was seen at least ten times. The genes are TRBV18 and TRBJ1-1; no clear D gene. Trimming removed 1 base at V and 1 base at J, with 7 bases between. The germline V gene encodes CDR1 KGHSH and CDR2 LQKENI. The CDR3 has 14 amino acids. The CDR3 DNA follows: TGTGCCAGCTCACCACAGGGAGCGAACACTGAAGCTTTCTTT. Its protein is CASSPQGANTEAFF.

This clonotype has at least ten counts. In DNA form, the CDR3 reads TGTGCCAGCAGCTTCGATTTTGGGACAGTCACCTACAATGAGCAGTTCTTC. This codes for CASSFDFGTVTYNEQFF. The rearrangement uses TRBV7-6 and TRBJ2-1; 7 bases agree with TRBD1. This CDR3 is 17 amino acids long. The V gene end was trimmed by 3 bases and the J gene end by 2 bases; junction bases not matched to a gene: 10. Germline V gene data show CDR1 as SGHVS and CDR2 as FNYEAQ.

This clonotype was observed at least ten times. This chain uses TRBV6-2 or TRBV6-3 with TRBJ2-2, with unresolved D. Germline CDR1 MNHEY, CDR2 SVGEGT. This CDR3 is built from 13 residues. Trimming shortened V by 1 base and J by 4 bases, and 4 bases separated the two germline ends. The CDR3 sequence is CASSYFSTGELFF. CDR3 sequence (DNA): TGTGCCAGCAGTTACTTCAGCACCGGGGAGCTGTTTTTT.

The chain has TRBV29-1 and TRBJ1-1; 9 positions match TRBD1. J was trimmed by 8 bases and V by 7 bases; bases with no gene match: 11. Germline V lookup: CDR1 SQVTM, CDR2 ANQGSEA. The CDR3 totals 13 residues. The CDR3 sequence is CSGEQGARLEAFF. CDR3 nucleotide sequence: TGCAGCGGAGAACAGGGGGCGCGACTCGAAGCTTTCTTT.

In this sample, this clonotype turned up a few times. The CDR3 DNA sequence: TGTGCCAGCAGCTGGGACAGGGGGCGAGAGACCCAGTACTTC. Its translation is CASSWDRGRETQYF. The chain employs TRBV7-2 and TRBJ2-5; 12 bases are shared with TRBD1. The CDR3 contains 14 residues. V shed 4 bases and J 4 bases; nucleotides not matched to a gene: 1. Germline CDR1 and CDR2: SGHTA and FQGNSA.

This clonotype was seen repeatedly, ten times or more. The chain recombines TRBV2 with TRBJ1-2; D ambiguous. CDR3 size: 14 residues. Between the trimmed V and J ends, which lost 6 bases and 1 base, there was a span of 12 bases. CDR1 is SNHLY and CDR2 is FYNNEI in the germline V gene. The DNA for the CDR3 is TGTGCCAGCAGAAGAGAACTTGTTAACTATGGCTACACCTTC. This encodes CASRRELVNYGYTF.

The chain couples TRBV7-6 to TRBJ2-2; no firm D call. V dropped 5 bases and J dropped 0 bases, with 7 bases sitting between them. The CDR3 extends over 14 amino acids. Germline assignment: CDR1 SGHVS and CDR2 FNYEAQ. The CDR3 bases are TGTGCCAGCAGCGTCAACGCGAACACCGGGGAGCTGTTTTTT. It codes for CASSVNANTGELFF.

This clonotype occurred many times. The V and J genes are TRBV18 and TRBJ1-4, with a weak D call TRBD1 (5 bases). Deletions cut 1 base from V and 7 bases from J, with 13 bases between. The V gene's germline CDR1 is KGHSH and CDR2 LQKENI. The CDR3 contains 15 residues. The CDR3 reads CASSPQGIQGEKLFF. Written as DNA, the CDR3 is TGTGCCAGCTCACCACAGGGGATTCAGGGTGAAAAACTGTTTTTT.

This clonotype was seen repeatedly, ten times or more. V gene TRBV5-8 combines with J gene TRBJ2-3; a weak D match, TRBD2 (5 bases). The CDR3 covers 16 residues. Germline CDR1 is SGHTS and CDR2 is YDEGEE. V was shortened by 3 bases and J by 2 bases, with 16 bases between the two germline ends. The CDR3 sequence: CASSSSPLGLTDTQYF. Written as DNA, the CDR3 is TGTGCCAGCAGCTCCAGCCCACTAGGACTCACAGATACGCAGTATTTT.

This clonotype came up a few times. J is TRBJ2-6 and V is TRBV25-1; the D is unclear. The CDR3 covers 15 residues. V lost 2 bases and J lost 0, with 5 bases in between. Per germline, CDR1 MGHDK and CDR2 SYGVNS. The CDR3 DNA is TGTGCCAGCAGTGAAAGTAGCTCTGGGGCCAACGTCCTGACTTTC. Translating gives CASSESSSGANVLTF.

This clonotype was seen more than once but under ten times. CDR3 residues: CASSEEAGALGETQYF. The CDR3 DNA reads as TGTGCCAGCAGTGAAGAGGCGGGAGCCTTGGGGGAGACCCAGTACTTC. The chain uses TRBV2 and TRBJ2-5; TRBD2 matches at 7 bases. J lost 5 bases, V lost 1 base, and 10 bases had no gene match. There are 16 residues in the CDR3. The germline V gene has CDR1 SNHLY and CDR2 FYNNEI.

The rearrangement joins TRBV4-2 to TRBJ2-5; 14 bases match TRBD2. The trim removed 0 bases at V and 5 bases at J, leaving 5 bases unmatched. The CDR3 runs to 17 residues. Germline V gene data show CDR1 as LGHNA and CDR2 as YNFKEQ. CDR3 sequence (DNA): TGTGCCAGCAGCCAAGATGGGACTAGCGGGAGAGGGGAGACCCAGTACTTC. Translating it yields CASSQDGTSGRGETQYF.

This clonotype was seen repeatedly, ten times or more. The chain combines TRBV30 with TRBJ2-7, with D possibly matching TRBD2 (5 bases). The CDR3 covers 14 residues. Germline-derived CDR1 and CDR2 are GTSNPN and SVGIG (reference sequence). V lost 2 bases and J lost 2, with 13 bases in between. CDR3 in DNA: TGTGCCTGGAGTCAACGGCGGGTGGCCTACGAGCAGTACTTC. It yields the protein CAWSQRRVAYEQYF.

This clonotype was picked up many times. The junction differs from germline at one of its ends, possibly a read error. This chain links TRBV20-1 with TRBJ2-7; D might be TRBD2 (6 bases). The CDR3 extends over 16 amino acids. Germline CDR1 DFQATT, CDR2 SNEGSKA (reference sequence). This CDR3 is CSARDRGTHEDYKQYF. CDR3 bases: TGCAGTGCTAGAGATCGTGGAACGCACGAGGACTACAAGCAGTACTTC.

The chain uses TRBV10-1 and TRBJ2-2, with 8 bases identical to TRBD2. CDR1 is WNHNN, CDR2 SYGVQD, per germline (reference sequence). The CDR3 is 14 residues long. V shed 4 bases, J shed 4 bases, and the junction held 2 bases outside the gene matches. The CDR3 spells CASSASGSTGELFF. In DNA, the CDR3 is TGCGCCAGCAGTGCGAGCGGGAGCACCGGGGAGCTGTTTTTT.

Ten or more counts support this clonotype. The chain recombines TRBV6-2 or TRBV6-3 with TRBJ2-7; D unclear. The CDR3 has 14 residues. The V end was cut by 7 bases, the J end by 5 bases, with 18 bases between. Germline assignment: CDR1 MNHEY and CDR2 SVGEGT. CDR3 DNA: TGTGCCAGCAACACTCTGGGTCCTATCGACGAGCAGTACTTC. Translation: CASNTLGPIDEQYF.

This chain links TRBV20-1 with TRBJ2-3, with TRBD2 identical over 9 bases. V trimming: 2 bases; J trimming: 4 bases; junction bases outside the gene matches: 16. Germline V lookup: CDR1 DFQATT, CDR2 SNEGSKA (reference sequence). The CDR3 totals 18 residues. CDR3 in DNA: TGCAGTGCTAGAAAGCGTAGCGGGGGCGTTTCATTCGCAGATACGCAGTATTTT. Amino acids: CSARKRSGGVSFADTQYF.

This clonotype was detected many times. The chain links TRBV10-3 to TRBJ1-1; a weak D match, TRBD1 (5 bases). The length of the CDR3 is 14 residues. V was cut by 3 bases and J by 2 bases, with 10 bases left in between. Germline V gives CDR1 ENHRY, CDR2 SYGVKD. The CDR3 spells CAISDLGTNTEAFF. The CDR3 coding sequence is TGTGCCATCAGTGACCTAGGGACTAACACTGAAGCTTTCTTT.

This clonotype was counted only a few times. The rearrangement uses TRBV10-3 and TRBJ2-1; 7 positions match TRBD2. V lost 4 bases to trimming and J lost 9 bases; unmatched junction nucleotides: 9. The germline gives CDR1 ENHRY, CDR2 SYGVKD. CDR3 length equals 14 residues. The CDR3 protein is CAISGGTKIGEQFF. The CDR3 DNA is TGTGCCATCAGTGGGGGGACTAAGATCGGTGAGCAGTTCTTC.

The gene calls are TRBV4-1 and TRBJ2-7, with no clear D. The CDR3 spans 13 residues. Trimming shortened V by 0 bases and J by 2 bases, and 5 bases separated the two germline ends. Germline V gives CDR1 MGHRA, CDR2 YSYEKL. Written as DNA, the CDR3 is TGCGCCAGCAGCCAAGATCGGCCCTACGAGCAGTACTTC. It translates to CASSQDRPYEQYF.

This clonotype has just a few counts. The rearrangement uses TRBV4-1 and TRBJ2-2; possibly TRBD2 for D (5 bases). CDR1 is MGHRA and CDR2 is YSYEKL in the germline V gene. The CDR3 length is 14 residues. Deletions cut 0 bases from V and 5 bases from J, with 7 bases between. CDR3 sequence (DNA): TGCGCCAGCAGCCAAGAGCCGGGGACCGGGGAGCTGTTTTTT. This gives the protein CASSQEPGTGELFF.

This clonotype was found many times. The gene calls are TRBV28 and TRBJ2-7, with D possibly being TRBD2 (6 bases). V gave up 5 bases and J gave up 6 bases, with 23 bases separating them. The CDR3 has 16 amino acids. The germline CDR1 and CDR2 sequences are MDHEN and SYDVKM. CDR3 sequence reads: CASSLPLRLEEGEQYF. DNA for the CDR3: TGTGCCAGCAGTCTCCCCTTGCGTCTGGAGGAGGGCGAGCAGTACTTC.

This clonotype was seen only a few times. The rearrangement joins TRBV6-2 or TRBV6-3 to TRBJ2-4; D possibly corresponds to TRBD1 (6 bases). CDR3 length: 14 residues. The V and J ends lost 6 bases and 3 bases respectively, with 12 bases between them. Germline V gene sequence: CDR1 MNHEY, CDR2 SVGEGT. As DNA, the CDR3 is TGTGCCAGCAGCAAGACAGGAAACAAAAACATTCAGTACTTC. It yields the protein CASSKTGNKNIQYF.

There are a few counts of this clonotype. Here the CDR3 reads CASSSRTAINTEAFF. DNA of the CDR3: TGTGCCAGCAGCTCCCGGACAGCTATTAACACTGAAGCTTTCTTT. V gene TRBV14 combines with J gene TRBJ1-1; D is perhaps TRBD1 (6 bases). Germline V gene sequence: CDR1 SGHDN, CDR2 FVKESK. V gave up 5 bases and J gave up 2 bases, with 15 bases separating them. The CDR3 loop spans 15 amino acids.

The chain links TRBV2 to TRBJ2-1; 9 nucleotides match TRBD2. The CDR3 sequence is 15 residues long. CDR1 and CDR2 from the germline V gene are SNHLY and FYNNEI. Germline trimming cut 6 bases from V and 7 bases from J; bases unmatched to any gene: 10. The CDR3, as DNA: TGTGCCAGCAGCCCCTCTAGCGGGGCGGGAAATGAGCAGTTCTTC. Amino acids: CASSPSSGAGNEQFF.

A few counts support this clonotype. V and J are TRBV20-1 and TRBJ1-1, with D possibly being TRBD1 (5 bases). Deletions cut 2 bases from V and 2 bases from J, with 15 bases between. The CDR3 is 15 amino acids. Germline assignment: CDR1 DFQATT and CDR2 SNEGSKA (reference sequence). CDR3 nucleotide sequence: TGCAGTGCTAGACCTACTACTGGACATAACACTGAAGCTTTCTTT. It codes for CSARPTTGHNTEAFF.

This clonotype turned up a few times. V and J are TRBV20-1 and TRBJ2-7; TRBD1 matches at 7 bases. Trimming at V came to 7 bases and at J to 4 bases, leaving 7 bases not matched to a gene. Germline lookup yields CDR1 DFQATT and CDR2 SNEGSKA (reference sequence). The CDR3 runs to 12 residues. DNA for the CDR3: TGCAGTGTTACCACGACAGGGTACGAGCAGTACTTC. It is translated as CSVTTTGYEQYF.

This clonotype appeared many times. The chain carries TRBV28 and TRBJ2-5; TRBD1 matches at 7 bases. The CDR3 loop spans 18 amino acids. J was trimmed by 1 base and V by 3 bases; bases with no gene match: 14. Germline V gene sequence: CDR1 MDHEN, CDR2 SYDVKM. The CDR3 nucleotides are TGTGCCAGCAGTTTGCCCCTCATCCTCGACAGGGTCCAAGAGACCCAGTACTTC. This translates into CASSLPLILDRVQETQYF. Supplemented by reference TRBV28 and TRBJ2-5, the full variable domain reads DVKVTQSSRYLVKRTGEKVFLECVQDMDHENMFWYRQDPGLGLRLIYFSYDVKMKEKGDIPEGYSVSREKKERFSLILESASTNQTSMYLCASSLPLILDRVQETQYFGPGTRLLVL.